One sample yielded the 24 T cell receptor beta chains listed below, sequenced in a study of blood T cell repertoires in COVID-19. The data were produced by immunoSEQ multiplex PCR, yet TCRdb's version contains in-frame clones alone and is incomplete. Of more than 200,000 clones in the sample, over 75% were seen once. The sequencing sample was made of peripheral blood. These receptors originate from a woman aged 40 to 49 who had recovered from COVID-19.

This chain joins TRBV24-1 and TRBJ2-5; the D gene is possibly TRBD2 (5 bases). Germline assignment: CDR1 KGHDR and CDR2 SFDVKD. Trimming removed 0 bases at V and 0 bases at J, with 7 bases between. The CDR3 has 15 amino acids. CDR3 sequence: CATSDLRDHQETQYF. CDR3 nucleotide sequence: TGTGCCACCAGTGATTTGCGGGATCACCAAGAGACCCAGTACTTC.

This clone was recorded a few times. J is TRBJ1-1 and V is TRBV30; the D is unclear. Germline CDR1 is GTSNPN and CDR2 is SVGIG (reference sequence). With 0 bases removed from V and 4 bases from J, the gap between germline ends came to 12 bases. The CDR3 runs 14 residues. The chain's CDR3 is CAWSVPGSGTEAFF. CDR3 bases: TGTGCCTGGAGTGTACCGGGAAGCGGCACTGAAGCTTTCTTT.

This clone was counted a few times. The chain recombines TRBV6-6 with TRBJ1-5, with D perhaps TRBD1 (5 bases). The CDR3 loop spans 14 amino acids. V dropped 4 bases and J dropped 7 bases, with 14 bases sitting between them. Germline V gene sequence: CDR1 MNHNY, CDR2 SVGAGI (reference sequence). CDR3 protein: CASSLPGGGQPQHF. The DNA of the CDR3 is TGTGCCAGCAGTTTACCAGGTGGGGGGCAGCCCCAGCATTTT.

This clone was seen a handful of times. The chain uses TRBV10-3 and TRBJ1-1; 8 nucleotides agree with TRBD1. CDR1 and CDR2 (germline): ENHRY, SYGVKD. V was pared by 1 base and J by 4 bases, with 2 bases of the junction left unmatched. This CDR3 has 14 amino acids. The CDR3 DNA is TGTGCCATCAGTGAGTTAGGACAGGGCACTGAAGCTTTCTTT. Translated: CAISELGQGTEAFF.

The chain combines TRBV7-2 with TRBJ2-1, with D unresolved. V dropped 1 base and J dropped 9 bases, with 7 bases sitting between them. The CDR3 totals 12 residues. Germline-derived CDR1 and CDR2 are SGHTA and FQGNSA. The chain's CDR3 is CASSLDAGEQFF. CDR3 coding DNA: TGTGCCAGCAGCTTAGATGCCGGTGAGCAGTTCTTC.

The chain combines TRBV4-2 with TRBJ2-1, with 10 bases aligning to TRBD2. The V and J ends lost 2 bases and 4 bases, in that order; junction bases with no gene match: 2. Germline CDR1 and CDR2: LGHNA and YNFKEQ. This CDR3 region has 15 residues. CDR3 in DNA: TGTGCCAGCAGCCAAAGCGGGGGGGATTACAATGAGCAGTTCTTC. Residues: CASSQSGGDYNEQFF.

This chain joins TRBV10-1 and TRBJ2-4; D is possibly TRBD2 (5 bases). CDR1 is WNHNN and CDR2 is SYGVQD in the germline V gene (reference sequence). V dropped 6 bases and J dropped 9 bases, with 21 bases sitting between them. The CDR3 contains 15 residues. CDR3 nucleotides: TGCGCCAGCAGGAACTTTAGAGGGATGTCTTCCATTCAGTACTTC. Its protein product is CASRNFRGMSSIQYF.

The table lists this clone with a few counts. V and J are TRBV6-1 and TRBJ1-5; TRBD1 might be the D (6 bases). This CDR3 comprises 16 residues. Germline loops: CDR1 MNHNS, CDR2 SASEGT. V dropped 4 bases and J dropped 5 bases, with 18 bases sitting between them. CDR3 DNA sequence: TGTGCCAGCAGTGGGAAGGAACAGGGTATGGATCAGCCCCAGCATTTT. It is translated as CASSGKEQGMDQPQHF.

The chain combines TRBV4-3 with TRBJ2-1; TRBD2 aligns across 10 bases. From germline, CDR1 is LGHNA and CDR2 YSLEER. Trimming removed 2 bases from V and 6 bases from J; junction bases left unmatched: 7. The CDR3 is made up of 16 amino acids. The CDR3: CASSQMSSGSSNEQFF. The CDR3 nucleotides read TGCGCCAGCAGCCAAATGTCTAGCGGGAGTTCCAATGAGCAGTTCTTC.

This chain links TRBV2 with TRBJ2-5, with 8 bases identical to TRBD1. Unmatched junction bases numbered 4, after V lost 6 bases and J lost 1 base. The V gene's germline CDR1 is SNHLY and CDR2 FYNNEI. The CDR3 is 14 amino acids. CDR3 nucleotides: TGTGCCAGCAGGGACAGGGCGCCCCAAGAGACCCAGTACTTC. Translated, it gives CASRDRAPQETQYF.

The chain carries TRBV21-1 and TRBJ2-7; TRBD2, the table's D call, lacks a check against the DNA. TRBV21-1 is a pseudogene segment. This CDR3 contains 16 residues. In nucleotides, the CDR3 is TGTGCCAGCAGCAAAGAAGGGCGGGAGGGGTTCTACGAGCAGTACTTC. It is translated as CASSKEGREGFYEQYF.

V and J are TRBV19 and TRBJ2-1, with TRBD1 matching over 7 bases. V dropped 4 bases and J dropped 9; count of bases not matched to a gene: 6. CDR1 is LNHDA and CDR2 is SQIVND in the germline V gene (reference sequence). The CDR3 totals 13 residues. This CDR3 is CASSTTGAGEQFF. The CDR3 coding sequence is TGTGCCAGTAGTACAACAGGGGCAGGTGAGCAGTTCTTC.

The chain couples TRBV29-1 to TRBJ1-2, with D possibly matching TRBD1 (5 bases). The CDR3 contains 14 residues. CDR1 and CDR2 (germline): SQVTM, ANQGSEA. Trimming left V 3 bases short and J 7 bases short, with 18 bases between. The CDR3 loop reads CSVDGLRAGGGYTF. In DNA form, the CDR3 reads TGCAGCGTTGACGGGCTCAGGGCCGGGGGTGGCTACACCTTC. Using reference TRBV29-1 and TRBJ1-2 for the parts outside the CDR3, the full variable domain is SAVISQKPSRDICQRGTSLTIQCQVDSQVTMMFWYRQQPGQSLTLIATANQGSEATYESGFVIDKFPISRPNLTFSTLTVSNMSPEDSSIYLCSVDGLRAGGGYTFGSGTRLTVV.

This rearrangement joins TRBV24-1 to TRBJ2-7; 9 nucleotides agree with TRBD2. This CDR3 is 13 amino acids long. Per the germline V gene, CDR1 is KGHDR and CDR2 is SFDVKD. V was pared by 1 base and J by 6 bases, with 0 bases of the junction left unmatched. The CDR3: CATSDFSGSEQYF. Here the CDR3 DNA reads TGTGCCACCAGTGATTTTAGCGGGAGCGAGCAGTACTTC.

The chain joins TRBV19 to TRBJ2-7; D may be TRBD2 (6 bases). CDR3 size: 14 residues. With 3 bases removed from V and 2 bases from J, the gap between germline ends came to 11 bases. Germline V gives CDR1 LNHDA, CDR2 SQIVND (reference sequence). The CDR3: CASSMGGTAYEQYF. The CDR3 coding sequence is TGTGCCAGTAGTATGGGCGGGACTGCCTACGAGCAGTACTTC.

V is TRBV2 and J is TRBJ2-5; 11 nucleotides match TRBD1. CDR3 size: 13 residues. Trimming cost V 7 bases and J 5 bases; bases outside gene matches: 3. Germline CDR1 reads SNHLY; CDR2 reads FYNNEI. The CDR3 loop reads CASKGQGGETQYF. CDR3 sequence (DNA): TGTGCCAGCAAGGGACAGGGGGGCGAGACCCAGTACTTC.

The V and J genes are TRBV28 and TRBJ1-4; D not certain. Germline V gene sequence: CDR1 MDHEN, CDR2 SYDVKM. V was cut by 4 bases and J by 5 bases, with 14 bases left in between. This CDR3 spans 15 amino acids. As DNA, the CDR3 is TGTGCCAGCAGTTCCCCACGGGGTTTGAATGAAAAACTGTTTTTT. Encoded protein: CASSSPRGLNEKLFF.

The chain is built from TRBV6-5 and TRBJ2-2; a possible D gene is TRBD2 (6 bases). The CDR3 extends over 13 amino acids. Trimming shortened V by 6 bases and J by 9 bases, and 14 bases separated the two germline ends. The germline CDR1 and CDR2 sequences are MNHEY and SVGAGI. CDR3 in DNA: TGTGCCAGCAGCCCGACTAGGTCCAGGGAGCTGTTTTTT. This encodes CASSPTRSRELFF.

This chain connects TRBV27 to TRBJ1-1; 8 positions agree with TRBD1. The trim removed 0 bases at V and 2 bases at J, leaving 2 bases unmatched. Germline V gene lookup returns CDR1 MNHEY and CDR2 SMNVEV (reference sequence). The CDR3 runs to 15 residues. The CDR3 loop reads CASSLSQGANTEAFF. CDR3 coding DNA: TGTGCCAGCAGTTTATCGCAGGGGGCAAACACTGAAGCTTTCTTT.

The table lists this clone with a count of one. The chain uses TRBV7-9 and TRBJ2-7; 7 bases map to TRBD1. The length of the CDR3 is 14 residues. Losses at the gene ends were 4 bases for V and 5 bases for J; bases not matched to a gene: 8. CDR1 and CDR2 (germline): SEHNR, FQNEAQ (reference sequence). The CDR3 coding sequence is TGTGCCAGCAGCTCGAATACAGGGGCCCACGAGCAGTACTTC. Its protein product is CASSSNTGAHEQYF. Together with reference TRBV7-9 and TRBJ2-7, the CDR3 gives the full variable domain: DTGVSQNPRHKITKRGQNVTFRCDPISEHNRLYWYRQTLGQGPEFLTYFQNEAQLEKSRLLSDRFSAERPKGSFSTLEIQRTEQGDSAMYLCASSSNTGAHEQYFGPGTRLTVT.

The chain carries TRBV5-5 and TRBJ2-7, with TRBD1 identical over 9 bases. The CDR3 extends over 14 amino acids. From germline, CDR1 is SGHKS and CDR2 YYEKEE (reference sequence). The trim removed 4 bases at V and 4 bases at J, leaving 6 bases unmatched. The CDR3 sequence is CASSGGQGFYEQYF. The CDR3, as DNA: TGTGCCAGCAGCGGGGGACAGGGCTTTTACGAGCAGTACTTC.

This chain links TRBV6-4 with TRBJ2-1, with D perhaps TRBD1 (5 bases). Trimming took off 4 bases at V and 4 bases at J, with 8 bases between the two ends. In germline, CDR1 is MRHNA, CDR2 SNTAGT. The CDR3 extends over 13 amino acids. The CDR3 region has the DNA TGTGCCAGCAGTGGGGGCGATTACAATGAGCAGTTCTTC. As protein: CASSGGDYNEQFF.

This chain uses TRBV6-6 with TRBJ2-3; TRBD1 matches at 10 bases. This CDR3 is 12 amino acids long. CDR1 MNHNY and CDR2 SVGAGI come from the germline V gene (reference sequence). V lost 4 bases, J lost 10 bases, and 2 bases stayed unmatched. The CDR3 here is CASSLGQGPQYF. As DNA, the CDR3 is TGTGCCAGCAGTTTGGGACAGGGGCCGCAGTATTTT.

V gene TRBV19 combines with J gene TRBJ1-6; D perhaps matches TRBD1 (6 bases). The CDR3 has 15 residues. In germline, CDR1 is LNHDA, CDR2 SQIVND (reference sequence). The V end lost 3 bases, the J end lost 8 bases, and 14 bases lay between the germline ends. CDR3 residues: CASSISGGSDSPLHF. Here the CDR3 DNA reads TGTGCCAGTAGTATTTCGGGGGGCTCGGATTCACCCCTCCACTTT.